This note documents a single T cell receptor (beta chain) sequence. This clone was seen once. Its antigen is currently not known. No qualities accompany the bases; no much larger clone lies one base away. These data originate in a study of blood T cell repertoires in COVID-19 (dated by TCRdb to between 2020 and 2021). At the level of the whole study: The collaborator samples originated in the United States, Italy and Spain and spanned the acute and convalescent phases of COVID-19. The samples were drawn from two sources: the first 160 participants of the ongoing ImmuneRACE study, and 1,000 to 1,500 subjects contributed by 6 global collaborators. Where HLA class I and class II types were available, the types were taken from metadata supplied by the sample provider, not from assay-based typing. The repertoires were made available in a free public database intended to serve as a resource for research on the immune response to SARS-CoV-2. The prospective study material was composed of cDNA or gDNA derived from T cells, B-cell-depleted T cells, or PBMCs. A de-identified subject ID, COVID-19 status, age in years and sex were almost always included in the sample metadata. Subjects who had been exposed to COVID-19, were actively infected with it, or had recovered from it provided the deeply sampled blood TCRbeta repertoires that made up the dataset.

TCRbeta CDR3 regions were amplified from genomic DNA using the immunoSEQ Assay, a bias-controlled multiplex PCR. In the authors' own workflow: Nucleated cell counts per sample were estimated from amplification of reference gene primers within the assay. Sequence reads were collapsed and filtered to measure the absolute abundance of every unique TCRbeta CDR3 rearrangement. Productive Simpson clonality was computed per sample as the square root of Simpson's diversity index over productive rearrangements. Imported from immuneACCESS, the table was reduced by TCRdb to in-frame sequences with V and J called. These copies leave out some clones; in studies compared against another copy, an unresolved V gene accounts for under half, and the cause of the remainder is not known. Clone size and V and J calls were adopted from that table, with D and trimming inferred from the DNA. A total of 150,000 or so clones appear in this sample, approximately 81% of them only once. About 5.7% of the sample is held by the ten biggest clonotypes.

What the work shows at the level of the full study, not this receptor alone: How much clinical and demographic metadata was included differed by source and by participant, and the metadata was provided uncurated.

The germline V gene provides CDR1 SGHVS and CDR2 FNYEAQ. The CDR3, cysteine through phenylalanine, is 13 amino acids long. Here the CDR3 DNA is all that survives: 39 bases in frame from base 1. Relative to germline, V is 2 bases shorter and J is 8 bases shorter, with 9 bases between their ends. Enrolling through a virtual design, the prospective study's participants ranged in age from roughly 18 to 95 years and lived across some 23 United States geographic areas. In the prospective study, cohorts were assigned on the basis of participant-reported clinical history obtained from a screening survey and a study questionnaire. In the prospective study, whole blood, serum and a nasopharyngeal or oropharyngeal swab were collected from each participant by mobile phlebotomists. Prospective study participants could optionally give additional blood draws and questionnaires over an approximately 2-month period. Before DNA extraction, blood samples from the prospective study were shipped at room temperature or frozen.

The rearranged segments are TRBV7-6 and TRBJ2-2; the D gene cannot be resolved reliably. This sequence originates from a woman in her 40s with acute COVID-19. The material sequenced was PBMCs or T cells enriched from blood (not recorded which). The CDR3 region has the sequence CASSLRTRGELFF. The bases are TGTGCCAGCAGCTTACGAACCCGGGGGGAGCTGTTTTTT.